This T cell receptor beta chain was captured in a study of blood T cell repertoires in COVID-19. Germline values: CDR1 SGDLS, CDR2 YYNGEE. The CDR3 runs to 14 residues. V was shortened by 0 bases and J by 4 bases, with 10 bases between the two germline ends. Methods used by the authors: Estimates of nucleated cell counts were drawn from the amplification of reference gene primers. The method was immunoSEQ multiplex PCR; TCRdb's version includes in-frame clones alone and lacks a portion of them. The V and J calls and clone size are taken from that table; D and trimming were inferred from the DNA. This table holds approximately 88,000 clones, just under 80% found once.

Source material: peripheral blood. This chain connects TRBV9 to TRBJ2-5; D is possibly TRBD1 (5 bases). The TCR originated in a man between 65 and 85 years old with COVID-19, enrolled during active disease. The CDR3 bases are TGTGCCAGCAGCGTAGAGGGGATCCGAGAGACCCAGTACTTC. It is translated as CASSVEGIRETQYF.